The T cell receptor beta chain under discussion was sequenced for a study of blood T cell repertoires in COVID-19. Study as a whole: COVID-19 samples collected from the United States, Italy and Spain covered acute and convalescent phases.

V trimming: 3 bases; J trimming: 4 bases; junction bases outside the gene matches: 7. The CDR3 runs to 16 residues. Germline CDR1 SGHVS, CDR2 FQNEAQ. This clone has just a few counts. Original data processing: From reference gene primer amplification, estimates of nucleated cell counts were derived. Profiling relied on immunoSEQ multiplex PCR, and the TCRdb table lists in-frame clones only, not all of them. V, J and clone size are those of that table, while D and trimming were read from the DNA. Seen here are approximately 78,000 clones, around 90% observed once, and the top ten hold approximately 28%.

The specimen was peripheral blood. J is TRBJ2-1 and V is TRBV7-8, with 9 positions matching TRBD1. This clonotype originated in a man aged 45-65 years with acute or convalescent COVID-19. CDR3 coding DNA: TGTGCCAGCAGCTTCGAACAAGGGACAGGGTACAATGAGCAGTTCTTC. Translation: CASSFEQGTGYNEQFF.